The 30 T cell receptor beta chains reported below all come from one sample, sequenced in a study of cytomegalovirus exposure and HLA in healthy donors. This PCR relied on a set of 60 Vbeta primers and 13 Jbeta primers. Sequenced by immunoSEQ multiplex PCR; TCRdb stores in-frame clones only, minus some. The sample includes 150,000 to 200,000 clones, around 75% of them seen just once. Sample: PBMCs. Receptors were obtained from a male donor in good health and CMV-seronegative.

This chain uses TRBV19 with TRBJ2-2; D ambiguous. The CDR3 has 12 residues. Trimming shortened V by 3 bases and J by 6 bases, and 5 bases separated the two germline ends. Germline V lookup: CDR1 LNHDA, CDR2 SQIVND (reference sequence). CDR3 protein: CASSIQAGELFF. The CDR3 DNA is TGTGCCAGTAGTATCCAGGCCGGGGAGCTGTTTTTT.

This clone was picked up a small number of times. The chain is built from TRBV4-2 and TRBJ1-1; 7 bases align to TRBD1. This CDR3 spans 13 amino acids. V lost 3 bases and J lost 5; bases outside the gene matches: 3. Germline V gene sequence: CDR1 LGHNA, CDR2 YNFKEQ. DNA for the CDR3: TGTGCCAGCAGCCACCAGGGGGGTACTGAAGCTTTCTTT. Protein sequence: CASSHQGGTEAFF.

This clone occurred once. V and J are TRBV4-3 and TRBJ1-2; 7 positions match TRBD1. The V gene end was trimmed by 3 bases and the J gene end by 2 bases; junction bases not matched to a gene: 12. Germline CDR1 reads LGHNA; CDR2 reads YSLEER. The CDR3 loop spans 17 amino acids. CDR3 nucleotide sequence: TGCGCCAGCAGCCAGGCTTACGACAGGGTAGCGAACTATGGCTACACCTTC. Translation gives CASSQAYDRVANYGYTF.

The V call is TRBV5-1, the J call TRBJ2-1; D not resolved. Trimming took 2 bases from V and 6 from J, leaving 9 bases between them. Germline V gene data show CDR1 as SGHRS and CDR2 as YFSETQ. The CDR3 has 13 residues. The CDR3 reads CASSFARLNEQFF. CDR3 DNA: TGCGCCAGCAGCTTCGCCAGGCTCAATGAGCAGTTCTTC.

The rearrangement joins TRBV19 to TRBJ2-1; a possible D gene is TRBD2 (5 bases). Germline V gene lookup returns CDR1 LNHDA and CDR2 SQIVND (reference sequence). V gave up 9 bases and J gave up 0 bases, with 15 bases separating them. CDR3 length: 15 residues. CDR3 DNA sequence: TGTGCCAGCCAGAGTAGCGCAAGCTCCTACAATGAGCAGTTCTTC. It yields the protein CASQSSASSYNEQFF.

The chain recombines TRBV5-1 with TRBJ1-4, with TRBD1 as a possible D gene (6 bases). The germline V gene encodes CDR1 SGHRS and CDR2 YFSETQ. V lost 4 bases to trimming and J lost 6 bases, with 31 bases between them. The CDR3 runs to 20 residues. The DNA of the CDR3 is TGCGCCAGCAGCCCCGGACAGAGAGGGAGAATGCGTACTCTGTATGAAAAACTGTTTTTT. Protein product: CASSPGQRGRMRTLYEKLFF.

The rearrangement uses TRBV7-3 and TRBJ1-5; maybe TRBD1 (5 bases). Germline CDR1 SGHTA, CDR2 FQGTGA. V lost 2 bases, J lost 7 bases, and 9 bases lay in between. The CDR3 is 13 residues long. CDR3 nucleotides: TGTGCCAGCAGCTTATTCGGGGGACAGCCCCAGCATTTT. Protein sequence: CASSLFGGQPQHF.

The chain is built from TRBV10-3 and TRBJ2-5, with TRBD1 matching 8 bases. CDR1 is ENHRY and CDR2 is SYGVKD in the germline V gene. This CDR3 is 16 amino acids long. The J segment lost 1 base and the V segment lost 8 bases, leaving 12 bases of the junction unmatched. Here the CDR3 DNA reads TGTGCCATCTCCACGCGGCAGGGGGCTTCCCAAGAGACCCAGTACTTC. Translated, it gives CAISTRQGASQETQYF.

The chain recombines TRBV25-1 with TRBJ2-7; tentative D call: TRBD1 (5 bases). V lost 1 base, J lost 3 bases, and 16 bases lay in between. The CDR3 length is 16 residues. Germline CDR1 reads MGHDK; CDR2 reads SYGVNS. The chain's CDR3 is CASSESATDSRYEQYF. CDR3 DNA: TGTGCCAGCAGTGAATCCGCCACTGACAGTCGCTACGAGCAGTACTTC.

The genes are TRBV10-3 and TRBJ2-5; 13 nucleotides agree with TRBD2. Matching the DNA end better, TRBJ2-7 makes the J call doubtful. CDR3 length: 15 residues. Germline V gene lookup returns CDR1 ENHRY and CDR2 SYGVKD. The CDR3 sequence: CAISGGLAGQYEQYF. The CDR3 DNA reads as TGTGCCATCAGTGGGGGACTAGCGGGACAATACGAGCAGTACTTC.

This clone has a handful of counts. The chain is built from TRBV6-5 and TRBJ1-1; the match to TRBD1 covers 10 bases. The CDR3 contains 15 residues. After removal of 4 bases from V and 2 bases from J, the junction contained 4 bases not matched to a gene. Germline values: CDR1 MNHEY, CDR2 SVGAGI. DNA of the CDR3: TGTGCCAGCAGTTCGGGACAGGGGACAAACACTGAAGCTTTCTTT. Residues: CASSSGQGTNTEAFF.

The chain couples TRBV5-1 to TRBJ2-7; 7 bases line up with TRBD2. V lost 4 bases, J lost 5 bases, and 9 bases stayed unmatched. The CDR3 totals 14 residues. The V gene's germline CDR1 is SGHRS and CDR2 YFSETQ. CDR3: CASSLRGVPHEQYF. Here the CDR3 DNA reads TGCGCCAGCAGCCTACGGGGGGTCCCCCACGAGCAGTACTTC. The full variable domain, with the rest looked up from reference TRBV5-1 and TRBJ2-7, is KAGVTQTPRYLIKTRGQQVTLSCSPISGHRSVSWYQQTPGQGLQFLFEYFSETQRNKGNFPGRFSGRQFSNSRSEMNVSTLELGDSALYLCASSLRGVPHEQYFGPGTRLTVT.

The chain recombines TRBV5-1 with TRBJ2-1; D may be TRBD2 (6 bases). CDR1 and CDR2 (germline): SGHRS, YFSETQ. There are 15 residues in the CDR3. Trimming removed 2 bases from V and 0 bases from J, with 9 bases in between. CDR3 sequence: CASSFGRSSYNEQFF. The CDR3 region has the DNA TGCGCCAGCAGCTTTGGGAGGAGCTCCTACAATGAGCAGTTCTTC.

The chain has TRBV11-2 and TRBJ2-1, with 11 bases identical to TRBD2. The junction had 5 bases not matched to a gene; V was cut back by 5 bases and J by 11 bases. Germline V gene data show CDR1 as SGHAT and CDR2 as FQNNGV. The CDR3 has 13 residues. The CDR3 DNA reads TGTGCCAGCAGCGGACTAGCGGGCCCCAAGCAGTTCTTC. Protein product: CASSGLAGPKQFF.

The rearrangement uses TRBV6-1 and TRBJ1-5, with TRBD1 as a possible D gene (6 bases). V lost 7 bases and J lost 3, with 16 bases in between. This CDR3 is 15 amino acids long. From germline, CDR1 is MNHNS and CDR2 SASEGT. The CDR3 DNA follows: TGTGCCAGCACCGACTTCGGACAGCCCAATCAGCCCCAGCATTTT. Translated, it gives CASTDFGQPNQPQHF.

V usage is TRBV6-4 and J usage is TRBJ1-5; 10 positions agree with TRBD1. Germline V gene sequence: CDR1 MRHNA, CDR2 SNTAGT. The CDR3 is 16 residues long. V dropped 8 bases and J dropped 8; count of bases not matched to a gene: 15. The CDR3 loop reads CASGLRDRGKEKPQHF. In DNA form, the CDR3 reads TGTGCCAGCGGCCTCCGGGACAGGGGAAAGGAAAAGCCCCAGCATTTT.

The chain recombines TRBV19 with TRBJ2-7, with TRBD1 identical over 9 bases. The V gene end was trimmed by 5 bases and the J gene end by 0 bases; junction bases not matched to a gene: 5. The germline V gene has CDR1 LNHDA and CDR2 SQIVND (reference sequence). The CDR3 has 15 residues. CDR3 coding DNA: TGTGCCAGTAGTGCTACAGGGGGCATCTCCTACGAGCAGTACTTC. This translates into CASSATGGISYEQYF.

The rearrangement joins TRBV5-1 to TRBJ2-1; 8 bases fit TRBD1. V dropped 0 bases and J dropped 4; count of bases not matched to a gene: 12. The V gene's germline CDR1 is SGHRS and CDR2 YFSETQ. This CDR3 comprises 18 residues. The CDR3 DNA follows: TGCGCCAGCAGCTTGGGATCGGGGACAGGTTGGGGTTACAATGAGCAGTTCTTC. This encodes CASSLGSGTGWGYNEQFF.

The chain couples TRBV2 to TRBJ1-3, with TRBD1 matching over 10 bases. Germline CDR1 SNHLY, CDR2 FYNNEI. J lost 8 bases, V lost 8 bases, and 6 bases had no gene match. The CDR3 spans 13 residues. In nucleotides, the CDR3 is TGTGCCAGCTCGGGACAGGGGAGAGACACCATATATTTT. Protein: CASSGQGRDTIYF. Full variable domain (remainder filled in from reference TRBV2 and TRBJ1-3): EPEVTQTPSHQVTQMGQEVILRCVPISNHLYFYWYRQILGQKVEFLVSFYNNEISEKSEIFDDQFSVERPDGSNFTLKIRSTKLEDSAMYFCASSGQGRDTIYFGEGSWLTVV.

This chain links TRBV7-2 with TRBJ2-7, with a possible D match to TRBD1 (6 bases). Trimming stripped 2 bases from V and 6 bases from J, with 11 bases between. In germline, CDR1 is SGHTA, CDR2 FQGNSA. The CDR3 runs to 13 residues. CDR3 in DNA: TGTGCCAGCAGCTTATCAGGGGTCGGCGAGCAGTACTTC. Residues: CASSLSGVGEQYF.

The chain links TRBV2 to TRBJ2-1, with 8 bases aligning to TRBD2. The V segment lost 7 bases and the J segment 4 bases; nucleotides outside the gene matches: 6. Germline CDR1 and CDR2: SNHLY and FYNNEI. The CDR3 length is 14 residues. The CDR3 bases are TGTGCCAGCAAATACGGGGGGGGTTACAATGAGCAGTTCTTC. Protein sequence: CASKYGGGYNEQFF.

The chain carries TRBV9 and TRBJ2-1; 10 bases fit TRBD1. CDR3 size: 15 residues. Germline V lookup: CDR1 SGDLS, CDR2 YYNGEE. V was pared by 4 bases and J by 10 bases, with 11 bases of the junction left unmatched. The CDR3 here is CASSLSSTGGEEQFF. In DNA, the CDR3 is TGTGCCAGCAGCCTTAGTTCGACAGGGGGCGAAGAGCAGTTCTTC.

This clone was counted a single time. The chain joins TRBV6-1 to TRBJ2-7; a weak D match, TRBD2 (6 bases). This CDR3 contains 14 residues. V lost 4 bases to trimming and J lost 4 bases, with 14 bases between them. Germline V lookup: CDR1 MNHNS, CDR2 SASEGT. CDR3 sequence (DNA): TGTGCCAGCAGTGCCTGGACTAACCAGTACGAGCAGTACTTC. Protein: CASSAWTNQYEQYF.

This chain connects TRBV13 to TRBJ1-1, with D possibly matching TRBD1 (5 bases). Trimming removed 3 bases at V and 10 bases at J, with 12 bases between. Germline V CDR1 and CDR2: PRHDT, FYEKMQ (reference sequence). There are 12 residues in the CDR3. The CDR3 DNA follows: TGTGCCAGCAGCTTGAAAGGGGTAGGAGCTTTCTTT. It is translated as CASSLKGVGAFF.

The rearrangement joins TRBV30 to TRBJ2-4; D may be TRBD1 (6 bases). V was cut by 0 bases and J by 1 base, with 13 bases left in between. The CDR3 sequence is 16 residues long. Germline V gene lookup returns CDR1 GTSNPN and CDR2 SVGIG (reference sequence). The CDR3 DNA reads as TGTGCCTGGAGTGTAGACAGGACGGGGGCCAAAAACATTCAGTACTTC. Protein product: CAWSVDRTGAKNIQYF.

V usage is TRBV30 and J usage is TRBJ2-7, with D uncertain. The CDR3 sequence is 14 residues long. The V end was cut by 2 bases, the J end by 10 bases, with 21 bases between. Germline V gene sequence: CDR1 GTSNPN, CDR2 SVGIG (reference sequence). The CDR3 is CAWSPTSDGSPQYF. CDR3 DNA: TGTGCCTGGAGTCCAACAAGCGATGGCTCCCCTCAGTACTTC.

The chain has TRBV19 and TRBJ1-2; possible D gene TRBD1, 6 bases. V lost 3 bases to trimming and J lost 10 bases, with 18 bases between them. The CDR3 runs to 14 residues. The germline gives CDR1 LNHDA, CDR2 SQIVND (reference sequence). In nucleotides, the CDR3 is TGTGCCAGTAGTATCCCTGACAGGTTCCCGGACTACACCTTC. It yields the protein CASSIPDRFPDYTF.

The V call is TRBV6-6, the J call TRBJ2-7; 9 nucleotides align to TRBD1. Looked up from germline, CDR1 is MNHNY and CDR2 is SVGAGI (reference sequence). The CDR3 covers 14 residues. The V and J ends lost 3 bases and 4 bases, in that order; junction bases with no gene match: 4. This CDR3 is CASSYGQGTYEQYF. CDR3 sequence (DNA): TGTGCCAGCAGTTATGGACAGGGGACGTACGAGCAGTACTTC.

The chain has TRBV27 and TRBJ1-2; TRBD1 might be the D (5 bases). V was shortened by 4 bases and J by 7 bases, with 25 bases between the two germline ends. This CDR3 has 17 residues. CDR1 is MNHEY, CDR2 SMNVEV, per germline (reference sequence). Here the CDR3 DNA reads TGTGCCAGCAGTTCCGTTTCCTCCGGGGGTTCTGGTGGTGGCTACACCTTC. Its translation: CASSSVSSGGSGGGYTF.

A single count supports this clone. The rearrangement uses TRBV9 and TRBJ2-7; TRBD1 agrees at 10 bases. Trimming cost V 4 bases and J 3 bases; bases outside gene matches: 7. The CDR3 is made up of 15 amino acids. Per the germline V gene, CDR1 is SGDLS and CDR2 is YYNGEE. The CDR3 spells CASSSGQGKGYEQYF. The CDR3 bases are TGTGCCAGCAGCTCGGGACAGGGGAAGGGCTACGAGCAGTACTTC.